Listed here are 19 T cell receptor beta chains from one sample, sequenced in a study of T cells in Graves' hyperthyroidism and ophthalmopathy. Authors of the study amplified TCR beta CDR3 regions from RNA transcripts. A set of HTBI primers served as the primers for a first-round RT-PCR of the TCR CDR3. MiXCR, applied by TCRdb to the multiplex PCR reads, yields one record per CDR3 protein. The top ten hold roughly a tenth of the sample, which has about 98,000 distinct CDR3 sequences, 40% seen once. The sequenced sample was peripheral blood or thyroid tissue (not recorded which). These receptors all stem from a woman in her 30s with Graves' hyperthyroidism.

There are many counts of this clonotype. The chain joins TRBV10-3 to TRBJ1-3; weak D call: TRBD1 (5 bases). CDR1 and CDR2 (germline): ENHRY, SYGVKD. The CDR3 spans 13 residues. V lost 11 bases to trimming and J lost 0 bases, with 11 bases between them. The CDR3 loop reads CAGGTGSGNTIYF. The CDR3 DNA sequence: TGTGCCGGCGGGACGGGCTCTGGAAACACCATATATTTT.

A few counts support this clonotype. The junction departs from germline at one end; a sequencing error may be responsible. This chain links TRBV5-1 with TRBJ2-3; TRBD1 might be the D (5 bases). The CDR3 spans 15 residues. Germline assignment: CDR1 SGHRS and CDR2 YFSETQ. The CDR3 DNA is TGCGCCAGCAGCTGGGTGCCCTACGAGACAGATACGCTGTATTTT. It encodes CASSWVPYETDTLYF.

Ten or more counts support this clonotype. This chain connects TRBV6-5 to TRBJ1-4; a weak D match, TRBD1 (6 bases). In germline, CDR1 is MNHEY, CDR2 SVGAGI. Between the trimmed V and J ends, which lost 6 bases and 13 bases, there was a span of 18 bases. There are 13 residues in the CDR3. CDR3: CASRGQNSEGLFF. CDR3 in DNA: TGTGCCAGCAGGGGACAAAACTCCGAAGGACTGTTTTTT.

The genes are TRBV5-1 and TRBJ2-7; either TRBD1 or TRBD2 may supply D (8 bases each). From germline, CDR1 is SGHRS and CDR2 YFSETQ. Trimming removed 5 bases from V and 2 bases from J, with 14 bases in between. This CDR3 is built from 14 residues. The CDR3, as DNA: TGCGCCAGCAGAGCGGGGGACAGGACCTACGAGCAGTACTTC. This encodes CASRAGDRTYEQYF.

The J gene is TRBJ1-2, the V gene TRBV7-3, with 11 bases identical to TRBD1. In germline, CDR1 is SGHTA, CDR2 FQGTGA. With V trimmed by 4 bases and J by 13 bases, 14 bases remained unmatched. The CDR3 runs 15 residues. The CDR3 loop reads CASSSGTGGFYSFTF. The CDR3 DNA reads TGTGCCAGCAGCTCCGGGACAGGGGGTTTTTATAGCTTCACCTTC. The whole variable domain, remainder taken from reference TRBV7-3 and TRBJ1-2, is GAGVSQTPSNKVTEKGKYVELRCDPISGHTALYWYRQSLGQGPEFLIYFQGTGAADDSGLPNDRFFAVRPEGSVSTLKIQRTERGDSAVYLCASSSGTGGFYSFTFGSGTRLTVV.

The chain recombines TRBV15 with TRBJ1-3; the D gene is possibly TRBD1 (6 bases). Germline values: CDR1 LNHNV, CDR2 YYDKDF (reference sequence). This CDR3 comprises 16 residues. Trimming pared 3 bases from V and 3 bases from J, leaving 15 bases between. The CDR3 coding sequence is TGTGCCACCAGCAGCCGCACAGGGTCCGATGGAAACACCATATATTTT. It translates to CATSSRTGSDGNTIYF.

This clonotype showed up many times. The chain recombines TRBV5-1 with TRBJ1-3, with 8 bases lining up with TRBD1. With 4 bases clipped from V and 6 bases from J, the junction kept 3 bases outside the gene matches. This CDR3 is built from 13 residues. The germline V gene has CDR1 SGHRS and CDR2 YFSETQ. CDR3 DNA: TGCGCCAGCAGCCTGGGACAGGAAAACACCATATATTTT. This sequence encodes CASSLGQENTIYF.

On this clonotype itself: At one end, the junction sequence differs from germline, possibly due to a read error. This rearrangement joins TRBV6-1 to TRBJ1-1; maybe TRBD1 (6 bases). This CDR3 comprises 15 residues. CDR1 is MNHNS, CDR2 SASEGT, per germline. CDR3 in amino acids: CASSPGHSSNTEAFF. CDR3 nucleotide sequence: TGTGCCAGCAGCCCGGGACACTCTTCGAACACCGAAGCTTTCTTT.

This clonotype came up a few times. The rearrangement joins TRBV7-2 to TRBJ2-3, with a weak D call TRBD2 (6 bases). With 7 bases removed from V and 6 bases from J, the gap between germline ends came to 20 bases. The CDR3 sequence is 15 residues long. From germline, CDR1 is SGHTA and CDR2 FQGNSA. This CDR3 is CASTIVIAAGDTQYF. The CDR3 DNA reads as TGTGCCAGCACTATCGTAATAGCGGCAGGGGATACGCAGTATTTT.

The chain carries TRBV20-1 and TRBJ1-1; TRBD1 matches at 9 bases. This CDR3 is 12 amino acids long. J gave up 6 bases and V 6 bases, and 5 bases lay outside the gene matches. CDR1 is DFQATT, CDR2 SNEGSKA, per germline (reference sequence). CDR3 in DNA: TGCAGTGCCGACAGGGGGGACGCTGAAGCTTTCTTT. Translating it yields CSADRGDAEAFF.

The chain employs TRBV20-1 and TRBJ2-2, with TRBD2 matching 15 bases. This CDR3 has 15 amino acids. Germline trimming cut 6 bases from V and 6 bases from J; bases unmatched to any gene: 5. From germline, CDR1 is DFQATT and CDR2 SNEGSKA (reference sequence). The CDR3 sequence is CSAPGLAGGAGELFF. CDR3 DNA: TGCAGTGCGCCGGGACTAGCGGGAGGCGCCGGGGAGCTGTTTTTT.

The V call is TRBV7-3, the J call TRBJ1-2; D is perhaps TRBD1 (5 bases). Per germline, CDR1 SGHTA and CDR2 FQGTGA. This CDR3 region has 13 residues. V was pared by 3 bases and J by 8 bases, with 13 bases between. This CDR3 is CASSFTLGGGYTF. CDR3 coding DNA: TGTGCCAGCAGCTTCACTCTGGGGGGAGGCTACACCTTC.

This clonotype has at least ten counts. This rearrangement joins TRBV9 to TRBJ2-2; tentatively, D is TRBD1 (5 bases). CDR3 length: 14 residues. V was shortened by 4 bases and J by 7 bases, with 14 bases between the two germline ends. Germline CDR1 reads SGDLS; CDR2 reads YYNGEE. DNA of the CDR3: TGTGCCAGCAGCCCAAGACCAGGGTACGGGGAGCTGTTTTTT. Its protein is CASSPRPGYGELFF.

This clonotype appeared many times. The chain is built from TRBV6-6 and TRBJ1-6; D is undetermined. CDR1 and CDR2 (germline): MNHNY, SVGAGI (reference sequence). V was pared by 4 bases and J by 5 bases, with 12 bases between. The CDR3 is made up of 15 amino acids. The CDR3 DNA reads as TGTGCCAGCAGTTGGGCAGACCCTAATAATTCACCCCTCCACTTT. Translation: CASSWADPNNSPLHF.

This chain joins TRBV7-6 and TRBJ1-2; 7 positions agree with TRBD1. The J segment lost 7 bases and the V segment lost 5 bases, leaving 10 bases of the junction unmatched. Germline CDR1 reads SGHVS; CDR2 reads FNYEAQ. The CDR3 spans 14 residues. CDR3 in amino acids: CASSPYTGVGGYTF. In DNA form, the CDR3 reads TGTGCCAGCAGCCCTTACACAGGGGTCGGTGGCTACACCTTC.

The chain combines TRBV5-8 with TRBJ2-3; no reliable D call. V was shortened by 8 bases and J by 0 bases, with 13 bases between the two germline ends. The germline gives CDR1 SGHTS, CDR2 YDEGEE. The CDR3 loop spans 14 amino acids. The CDR3 reads CASMSGWSTDTQYF. The CDR3 DNA is TGTGCCAGTATGTCGGGTTGGAGCACAGATACGCAGTATTTT.

This clonotype was seen a few times. A much larger clone differs from this one at a single base, so this may be a read error. The V gene is TRBV7-9, the J gene TRBJ2-3; D gene uncertain. The CDR3 sequence is 14 residues long. Germline assignment: CDR1 SEHNR and CDR2 FQNEAQ (reference sequence). CDR3 region: CVSSFPEDPDTQYF. The DNA of the CDR3 is TGTGTCAGCAGCTTTCCCGAAGATCCAGATACGCAGTATTTT.

On this clonotype: A much larger clone lies one base from this, so it may be a read error. This CDR3 is CASSDPTGTQRGNTIYF. The CDR3 nucleotides read TGTGCCAGCAGCGATCCAACCGGGACCCAAAGGGGAAACACCATATATTTT. The chain has TRBV9 and TRBJ1-3; a possible D gene is TRBD1 (5 bases). V dropped 3 bases and J dropped 4 bases, with 20 bases sitting between them. The germline V gene encodes CDR1 SGDLS and CDR2 YYNGEE. The CDR3 is made up of 17 amino acids.

The chain carries TRBV12-3 or TRBV12-4 and TRBJ2-5; 10 bases map to TRBD2. There are 16 residues in the CDR3. Germline trimming cut 7 bases from V and 5 bases from J; bases unmatched to any gene: 13. The CDR3 region is CASNSPSGRPEETQYF. The DNA of the CDR3 is TGTGCCAGCAACTCCCCTAGCGGGAGACCGGAGGAGACCCAGTACTTC.